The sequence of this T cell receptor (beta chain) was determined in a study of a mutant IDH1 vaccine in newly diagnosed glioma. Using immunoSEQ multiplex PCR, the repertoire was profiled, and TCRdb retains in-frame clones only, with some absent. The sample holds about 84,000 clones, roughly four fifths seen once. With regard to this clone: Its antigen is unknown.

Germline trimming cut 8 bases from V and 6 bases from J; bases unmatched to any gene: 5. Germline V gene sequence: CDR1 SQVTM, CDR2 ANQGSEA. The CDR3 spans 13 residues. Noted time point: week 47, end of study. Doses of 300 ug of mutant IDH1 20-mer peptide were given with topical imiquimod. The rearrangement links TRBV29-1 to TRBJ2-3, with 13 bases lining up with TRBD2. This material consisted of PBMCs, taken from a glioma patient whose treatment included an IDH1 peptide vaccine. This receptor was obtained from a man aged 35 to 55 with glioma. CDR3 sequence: CSHGLAGADTQYF. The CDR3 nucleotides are TGCAGCCACGGACTAGCGGGAGCCGATACGCAGTATTTT.